This entry lists 19 T cell receptor beta chains sequenced from one sample in a study of T cells in tuberculosis. Assay used: immunoSEQ multiplex PCR; TCRdb lists only in-frame clones, some missing. The sample yields some 49,000 clones, roughly 96% seen once. Time point of the sample: new active TB diagnosis, blood taken before or within 7 days of starting treatment. Sequencing used PBMCs, obtained at tuberculosis diagnosis. Receptor source: an adult with tuberculosis.

The rearrangement joins TRBV30 to TRBJ2-2; D may be TRBD1 (6 bases). Germline CDR1 GTSNPN, CDR2 SVGIG (reference sequence). CDR3 length: 12 residues. The V end was cut by 5 bases, the J end by 6 bases, with 10 bases between. The CDR3 region has the DNA TGTGCCTGGGGGGGCCAGTCCGGGGAGCTGTTTTTT. It codes for CAWGGQSGELFF.

The CDR3 bases are TGTGCCAGCAGCTCCGGACTAGCGGGGAACACAGATACGCAGTATTTT. Its protein is CASSSGLAGNTDTQYF. The V call is TRBV7-9, the J call TRBJ2-3; 12 positions match TRBD2. CDR3 length: 16 residues. Trimming took 4 bases from V and 2 from J; bases not matched to a gene: 4. Germline V CDR1 and CDR2: SEHNR, FQNEAQ (reference sequence).

V gene TRBV18 combines with J gene TRBJ1-1; D gene uncertain. There are 13 residues in the CDR3. The germline gives CDR1 KGHSH, CDR2 LQKENI. V was clipped by 3 bases and J by 1 base, with 6 bases between them. This CDR3 is CASSPNGNTEAFF. In DNA, the CDR3 is TGTGCCAGCTCACCGAACGGGAACACTGAAGCTTTCTTT. The variable domain in full, with the rest retrieved from reference TRBV18 and TRBJ1-1, is NAGVMQNPRHLVRRRGQEARLRCSPMKGHSHVYWYRQLPEEGLKFMVYLQKENIIDESGMPKERFSAEFPKEGPSILRIQQVVRGDSAAYFCASSPNGNTEAFFGQGTRLTVV.

The chain joins TRBV7-2 to TRBJ2-7, with TRBD1 matching 9 bases. CDR3 length: 15 residues. The trim removed 4 bases at V and 3 bases at J, leaving 7 bases unmatched. Germline CDR1 reads SGHTA; CDR2 reads FQGNSA. This chain's CDR3 is CASSSGGQGGYEQYF. The CDR3 DNA reads as TGTGCCAGCAGCTCTGGGGGACAGGGAGGCTACGAGCAGTACTTC. Using reference TRBV7-2 and TRBJ2-7 for the parts outside the CDR3, the full variable domain is GAGVSQSPSNKVTEKGKDVELRCDPISGHTALYWYRQSLGQGLEFLIYFQGNSAPDKSGLPSDRFSAERTGGSVSTLTIQRTQQEDSAVYLCASSSGGQGGYEQYFGPGTRLTVT.

This chain connects TRBV5-4 to TRBJ2-7; possible D gene TRBD2, 5 bases. V was shortened by 4 bases and J by 5 bases, with 16 bases between the two germline ends. Germline CDR1 and CDR2: SGHNT and YYREEE (reference sequence). CDR3 length equals 14 residues. The CDR3 DNA reads as TGTGCCAGCAGCAACGGGCGGGCCCGCCACGAGCAGTACTTC. Translation: CASSNGRARHEQYF.

The J gene is TRBJ2-7, the V gene TRBV5-4, with a tentative D call TRBD1 (7 bases). Between the trimmed V and J ends, which lost 3 bases and 0 bases, there was a span of 10 bases. This CDR3 comprises 14 residues. Germline V CDR1 and CDR2: SGHNT, YYREEE (reference sequence). This CDR3 is CASSSRDSSYEQYF. The CDR3 DNA follows: TGTGCCAGCAGCTCGCGGGACAGCTCCTACGAGCAGTACTTC.

The V call is TRBV2, the J call TRBJ1-2; 7 bases match TRBD1. The CDR3 spans 14 residues. The junction had 10 bases not matched to a gene; V was cut back by 5 bases and J by 7 bases. Germline CDR1 and CDR2: SNHLY and FYNNEI. The CDR3 spells CASSLKTGSSGYTF. In nucleotides, the CDR3 is TGTGCCAGCAGTCTTAAGACAGGGAGTAGTGGCTACACCTTC.

The CDR3 is CARNTPRLAAHYEQYF. The CDR3 DNA reads TGCGCCAGGAACACTCCGAGGCTAGCGGCACACTACGAGCAGTACTTC. This chain connects TRBV10-1 to TRBJ2-7; TRBD2 matches 7 bases. Germline V gives CDR1 WNHNN, CDR2 SYGVQD (reference sequence). Unmatched junction bases numbered 17, after V lost 9 bases and J lost 3 bases. The CDR3 extends over 16 amino acids.

The rearrangement links TRBV29-1 to TRBJ1-1; unclear D gene. The CDR3 has 11 residues. CDR1 SQVTM and CDR2 ANQGSEA come from the germline V gene. Deletions cut 6 bases from V and 1 base from J, with 6 bases between. CDR3 protein: CSVVRNTEAFF. The CDR3 region has the DNA TGCAGCGTCGTCAGGAACACTGAAGCTTTCTTT.

J is TRBJ1-4 and V is TRBV29-1, with 11 nucleotides matching TRBD1. Germline CDR1 is SQVTM and CDR2 is ANQGSEA. The CDR3 runs 17 residues. After removal of 4 bases from V and 2 bases from J, the junction contained 9 bases not matched to a gene. As DNA, the CDR3 is TGCAGCGTTGTTGGGACAGGGGGTGTGGACACTAATGAAAAACTGTTTTTT. This encodes CSVVGTGGVDTNEKLFF.

This clone was seen just once. This chain uses TRBV27 with TRBJ2-5; maybe TRBD1 (6 bases). Deletions cut 4 bases from V and 5 bases from J, with 14 bases between. The germline CDR1 and CDR2 sequences are MNHEY and SMNVEV (reference sequence). CDR3 length: 14 residues. In DNA form, the CDR3 reads TGTGCCAGCAGTTCACAACAGGGCCGGGAGACCCAGTACTTC. It specifies CASSSQQGRETQYF.

The chain combines TRBV30 with TRBJ2-3; possibly TRBD2 for D (6 bases). The CDR3 contains 16 residues. Germline V CDR1 and CDR2: GTSNPN, SVGIG (reference sequence). V was pared by 5 bases and J by 2 bases, with 20 bases between. As DNA, the CDR3 is TGTGCCTGGGGACCTGATACGGGAGTTGTCACAGATACGCAGTATTTT. Protein product: CAWGPDTGVVTDTQYF.

The chain is built from TRBV9 and TRBJ1-2; no reliable D call. The CDR3 totals 13 residues. The V and J ends lost 0 bases and 4 bases respectively, with 7 bases between them. Per the germline V gene, CDR1 is SGDLS and CDR2 is YYNGEE. The chain's CDR3 is CASSVDDTYGYTF. CDR3 sequence (DNA): TGTGCCAGCAGCGTAGATGACACCTATGGCTACACCTTC.

This chain connects TRBV28 to TRBJ2-3, with TRBD1 identical over 8 bases. Germline CDR1 is MDHEN and CDR2 is SYDVKM. The CDR3 is 14 amino acids. Unmatched junction bases numbered 4, after V lost 5 bases and J lost 3 bases. The DNA for the CDR3 is TGTGCCAGCAGTCTCGACAGGGGAACAGATACGCAGTATTTT. As protein: CASSLDRGTDTQYF.

This clone was counted only a few times. V and J are TRBV5-1 and TRBJ1-1; the D gene is possibly TRBD1 (6 bases). The germline V and J ends were trimmed by 2 bases and 8 bases, with 7 bases remaining between them. Germline CDR1 reads SGHRS; CDR2 reads YFSETQ. The CDR3 loop spans 11 amino acids. Written as DNA, the CDR3 is TGCGCCAGCAGCTTAGGGACAGAAGCTTTCTTT. Protein product: CASSLGTEAFF.

This rearrangement joins TRBV5-1 to TRBJ2-1; 15 nucleotides match TRBD2. The trim removed 4 bases at V and 0 bases at J, leaving 8 bases unmatched. Per germline, CDR1 SGHRS and CDR2 YFSETQ. This CDR3 has 19 residues. CDR3 in DNA: TGCGCCAGCAGCACATCCGGGACTAGCGGGAGGAGCTCCTACAATGAGCAGTTCTTC. It specifies CASSTSGTSGRSSYNEQFF.

This clone was found once. The chain is built from TRBV5-8 and TRBJ1-3; D gene uncertain. V lost 4 bases and J lost 0, with 11 bases in between. This CDR3 has 15 amino acids. Germline CDR1 SGHTS, CDR2 YDEGEE. CDR3 in DNA: TGTGCCAGCAGCCGAGCAAAGATCTCTGGAAACACCATATATTTT. Amino acids: CASSRAKISGNTIYF.

The chain joins TRBV5-8 to TRBJ2-6; D unresolved. Trimming cost V 1 base and J 1 base, with 9 bases left between them. The CDR3 consists of 16 residues. Per germline, CDR1 SGHTS and CDR2 YDEGEE. The CDR3 nucleotides are TGTGCCAGCAGCTTGTCTGTAGTGTCTGGGGCCAACGTCCTGACTTTC. Its protein is CASSLSVVSGANVLTF. The whole variable domain, remainder taken from reference TRBV5-8 and TRBJ2-6, is EAGVTQSPTHLIKTRGQQATLRCSPISGHTSVYWYQQALGLGLQFLLWYDEGEERNRGNFPPRFSGRQFPNYSSELNVNALELEDSALYLCASSLSVVSGANVLTFGAGSRLTVL.

In DNA form, the CDR3 reads TGTGCCAGCAGCTTGACGGGTTCCAATGAGCAGTTCTTC. Its protein is CASSLTGSNEQFF. This chain connects TRBV11-3 to TRBJ2-1; unclear D gene. V dropped 3 bases and J dropped 6 bases, with 9 bases sitting between them. Per the germline V gene, CDR1 is SGHNT and CDR2 is YENEEA. The CDR3 is made up of 13 amino acids.